The entry that follows covers one T cell receptor (beta chain) sequence. This entry is derived from a study of blood T cell repertoires in COVID-19. Clones were read by immunoSEQ multiplex PCR, and TCRdb kept only the in-frame ones, dropping some. The table lists about 150,000 clones, roughly 85% of them singletons. Deletions cut 0 bases from V and 3 bases from J, with 14 bases between. Germline CDR1 is SEHNR and CDR2 is FQNEAQ (reference sequence). The CDR3 spans 16 residues. The sequencing sample was made of peripheral blood. The sequence was obtained from a human donor with acute or convalescent COVID-19. The donor label of this sample is uncertain. The J gene is TRBJ1-1, the V gene TRBV7-9; D may be TRBD1 (6 bases). As DNA, the CDR3 is TGTGCCAGCAGCTTAGCGTCAGGGGCGGAGTACACTGAAGCTTTCTTT. It encodes CASSLASGAEYTEAFF.